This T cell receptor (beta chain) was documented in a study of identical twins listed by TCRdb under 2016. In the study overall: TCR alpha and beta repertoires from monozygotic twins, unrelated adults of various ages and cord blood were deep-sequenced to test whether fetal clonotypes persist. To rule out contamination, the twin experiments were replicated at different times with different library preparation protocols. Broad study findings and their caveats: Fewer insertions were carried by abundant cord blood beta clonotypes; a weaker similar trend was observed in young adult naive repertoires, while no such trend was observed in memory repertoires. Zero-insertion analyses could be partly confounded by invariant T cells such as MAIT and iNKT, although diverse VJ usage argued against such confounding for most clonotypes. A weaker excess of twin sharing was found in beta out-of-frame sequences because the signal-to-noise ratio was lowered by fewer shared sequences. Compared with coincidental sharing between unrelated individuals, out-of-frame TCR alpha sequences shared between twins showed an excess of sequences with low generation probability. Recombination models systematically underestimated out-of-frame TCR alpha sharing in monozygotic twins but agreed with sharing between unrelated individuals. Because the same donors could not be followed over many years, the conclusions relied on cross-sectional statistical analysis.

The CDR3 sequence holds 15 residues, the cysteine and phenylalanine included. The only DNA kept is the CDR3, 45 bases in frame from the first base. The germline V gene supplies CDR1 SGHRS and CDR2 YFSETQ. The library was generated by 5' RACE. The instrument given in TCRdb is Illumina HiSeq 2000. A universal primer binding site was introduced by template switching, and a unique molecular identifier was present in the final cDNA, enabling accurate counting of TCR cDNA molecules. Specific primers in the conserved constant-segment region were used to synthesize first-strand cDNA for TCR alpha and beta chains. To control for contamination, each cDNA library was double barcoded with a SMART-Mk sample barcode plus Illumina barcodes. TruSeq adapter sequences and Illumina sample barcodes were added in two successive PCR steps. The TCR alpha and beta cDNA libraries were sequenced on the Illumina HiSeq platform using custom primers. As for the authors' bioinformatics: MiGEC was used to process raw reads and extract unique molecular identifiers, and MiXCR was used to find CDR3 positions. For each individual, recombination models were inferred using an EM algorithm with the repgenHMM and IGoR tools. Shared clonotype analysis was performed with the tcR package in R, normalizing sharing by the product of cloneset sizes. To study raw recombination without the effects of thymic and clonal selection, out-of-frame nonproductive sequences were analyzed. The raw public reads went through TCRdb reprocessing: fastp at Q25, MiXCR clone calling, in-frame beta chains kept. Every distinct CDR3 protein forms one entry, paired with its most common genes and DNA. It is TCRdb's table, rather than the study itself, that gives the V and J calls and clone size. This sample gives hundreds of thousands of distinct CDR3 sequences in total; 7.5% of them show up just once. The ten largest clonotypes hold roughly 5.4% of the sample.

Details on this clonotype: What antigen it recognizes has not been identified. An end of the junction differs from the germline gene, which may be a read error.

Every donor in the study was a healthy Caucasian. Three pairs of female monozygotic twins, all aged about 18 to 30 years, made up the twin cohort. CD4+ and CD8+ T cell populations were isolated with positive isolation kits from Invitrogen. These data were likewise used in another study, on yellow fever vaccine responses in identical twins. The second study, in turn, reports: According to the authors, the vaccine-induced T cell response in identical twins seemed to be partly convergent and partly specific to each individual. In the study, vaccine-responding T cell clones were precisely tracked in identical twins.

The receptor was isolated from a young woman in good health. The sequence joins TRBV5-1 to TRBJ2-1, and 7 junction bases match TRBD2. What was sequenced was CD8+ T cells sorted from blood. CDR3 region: CAGSLGGGIYNEQFF. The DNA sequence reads TGCGCCGGCAGCTTGGGGGGGGGTATATACAATGAGCAGTTCTTC.